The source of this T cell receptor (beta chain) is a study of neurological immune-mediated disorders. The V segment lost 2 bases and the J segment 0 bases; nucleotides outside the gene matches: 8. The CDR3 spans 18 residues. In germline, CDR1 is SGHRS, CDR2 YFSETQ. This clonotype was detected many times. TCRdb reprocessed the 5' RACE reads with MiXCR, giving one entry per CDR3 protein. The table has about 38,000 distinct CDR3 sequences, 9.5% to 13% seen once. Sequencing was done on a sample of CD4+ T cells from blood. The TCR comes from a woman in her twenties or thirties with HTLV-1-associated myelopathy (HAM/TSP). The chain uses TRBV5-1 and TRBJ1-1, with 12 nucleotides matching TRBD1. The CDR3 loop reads CASSFPPGTGGLNTEAFF. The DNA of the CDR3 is TGCGCCAGCAGCTTCCCCCCCGGGACAGGGGGCCTGAACACTGAAGCTTTCTTT.